This entry is about one T cell receptor (beta chain). What this receptor recognizes is not known. One base away there is no much larger clone; base qualities are not given. The donors were roughly 39 Caucasian individuals from Russia, aged roughly 6 to 100 years, who were systemically healthy. Ten milliliters of peripheral blood were drawn from each donor into EDTA-treated Vacutainer tubes. Ficoll-Paque density-gradient centrifugation was used to isolate PBMCs, with at least 6.5 million obtained per sample. Total RNA, at least 6 micrograms per sample, was extracted from PBMCs with Trizol reagent. For every donor, an aliquot of PBMCs went through flow cytometry to measure the percentages of naive CD45RAhigh/CD27high T cells. This specimen comes from a study of blood T cells in healthy people across ages (dated by TCRdb to between 2014 and 2016). Some background on the complete study: In model experiments, template switching captured about one uniquely barcoded TCR beta cDNA molecule for every two T cells. To track age-related changes in TCR beta repertoire diversity, the study relied on deep sequencing normalized with unique cDNA molecular identifiers. Donors were grouped into four age groups: young (average approximately 16 years), middle-aged (roughly 37), aged (62) and long-lived (around 82). Donors of different ages were randomly distributed across sequencing lanes to avoid experimental bias. Using the same blood draw, the study looked at two additional independent replicas of 1 million unique cDNA reads for two donors, one aged 18 to 30 and the other aged 80 or older.

The library was prepared using 5' RACE. Reads for this sample came from an Illumina HiSeq 2500. A second roughly 6 to 12 cycle PCR used a sample-barcoded 5' primer and a J-beta primer mix. Each TCR beta cDNA molecule received a unique molecular identifier from a template-switch 5' adaptor carrying 12 random nucleotides. Each sample yielded at least 2.5 million CDR3-containing paired-end reads. The Mint cDNA synthesis kit, primed by a TRBC-specific oligonucleotide, was used to synthesize first-strand cDNA from all RNA. After uracil-DNA glycosylase treatment, a first 18-cycle PCR used universal primers M1SS and BC2_uni_R on all cDNA. From the authors' description of their analysis: Normalization of each sample was performed by random selection of 1 million high-quality reads, each carrying a distinct molecular identifier. Instead of being binned into consensus sequences, reads that shared molecular identifiers were thrown out. MiTCR, with a Q25 quality threshold and the strictest error-elimination algorithm, was used for CDR3 identification, clonotype clustering and error correction. A nonparametric unseen species model with Euler transformation was used to estimate lower-bound total TCR beta diversity. Clones were called with MiXCR by TCRdb after fastp trimmed the public reads at Q25, and only in-frame beta chains were retained. Records with the same CDR3 protein are collapsed into one entry carrying the most frequent genes and DNA. These V and J calls are TCRdb output, not the study's own analysis. For this sample the table gives approximately 800,000 distinct CDR3 sequences, of which about 53% were detected only once. Approximately 41% of the sample is in the top ten clones.

What the study reported, not specific to this receptor: Total diversity estimates from one million sequenced T cells were considered lower bounds and underestimates. Bulk unsorted PBMC profiling prevented conclusive comparison of naive and antigen-experienced compartments. Compared with the aged group, more naive CD4+ T cells, fewer expanded clones and increased TCR diversity were shown by the long-lived group, suggesting age selection. The CMV infection status of donors was not known, potentially confounding age-related changes in expanded clonotypes. Observed TCR beta diversity per million T cells fell roughly linearly with age, and a significant reduction was already apparent by age around 39. A strong correlation was found between observed TCR beta diversity and the percentage of naive T cells measured by flow cytometry.

The CDR3 starts with the cysteine, ends with the phenylalanine, and has 14 residues. The only DNA kept is the CDR3, 42 bases in frame from the first base. CDR1 DFQATT and CDR2 SNEGSKA were looked up in the germline V gene (reference sequence). Here V drops 7 bases and J drops 2 bases, and the junction holds 5 bases not matched to any gene. The sequenced sample was blood. The clonotype was recovered from a man older than 75 in good health. Recombination linked TRBV20-1 to TRBJ1-3, and TRBD1 matches 10 of the central bases. In nucleotide form, the sequence is TGCAGTGGAAGCGGGACAGGGGCTGGAAACACCATATATTTT. This is translated as CSGSGTGAGNTIYF.